A selection of T cell receptor beta chains follows, all from one sample in a study of blood T cell repertoires in COVID-19. TCRdb's table, derived via immunoSEQ multiplex PCR, lists solely in-frame clones and lacks some. The sample has 30,000 to 40,000 clones, around 87% seen once. What was sequenced was peripheral blood. The receptor source for this set is a man aged 45-65 years with active or convalescent COVID-19. CDR3s include the opening cysteine and the closing phenylalanine or tryptophan. A D gene is named only where the DNA matches it firmly. Clone size is not always given. Where it is, it says once, few, many or a class for expanded clones.

TGTGCCATCAGAGGGGGGGGACTCAGCTCCTATAATTCACCCCTCCACTTT CAIRGGGLSSYNSPLHF TRBJ1-6 - TRBV10-3 -
TGTGCCACGGGACTAGCGGGAGGTAATGAGCAGTTCTTC CATGLAGGNEQFF TRBJ2-1 TRBD2 TRBV24-1 few
TGCGCCAGCAGCTTCAGCGGACTAGCGGGAGGGCCGGGCACAGATACGCAGTATTTT CASSFSGLAGGPGTDTQYF TRBJ2-3 TRBD2 TRBV5-1 -
TGTGCCAGCAGCTTAACTAGCGGAGATATCCGGAATGAGCAGTTCTTC CASSLTSGDIRNEQFF TRBJ2-1 TRBD2 TRBV7-2 -
TGTGCCAGCAGCTTAAGGGCCTCGCTGGCCAGGGATCACGAGCAGTACTTC CASSLRASLARDHEQYF TRBJ2-7 - TRBV7-2 -
TGTGCCAGCAGCATCTCGACAGGGGGAAGCTCCTATAATTCACCCCTCCACTTT CASSISTGGSSYNSPLHF TRBJ1-6 TRBD1 TRBV7-6 -
TGTGCCTACAGGCGCTCCTATAATTCACCCCTCCACTTT CAYRRSYNSPLHF TRBJ1-6 - TRBV28 -
TGTGCCTCCAGAAAAAGGGAGGGCACAGAGACCCAGTACTTC CASRKREGTETQYF TRBJ2-5 TRBD2 TRBV10-3 -
TGTGCTAGTGGTTTGGGGTGGAGCTACGAGCAGTACTTC CASGLGWSYEQYF TRBJ2-7 - TRBV12-5 -
TGTGCCAGCAGCTTAAGACAGGGAGCAGAGACCCAGTACTTC CASSLRQGAETQYF TRBJ2-5 TRBD1 TRBV5-6 -
TGTGCCAGCAGCTTAGTCGGCGGGACCGGGGAGCTGTTTTTT CASSLVGGTGELFF TRBJ2-2 - TRBV7-2 -
TGTGCCAGTCGGGGGGGGGCTATAGCGGGAGGCGACAATGAGCAGTTCTTC CASRGGAIAGGDNEQFF TRBJ2-1 TRBD2 TRBV10-3 -
TGTGCCAGCAGTTACCTCTTCGGGGCTGGAAACACCATATATTTT CASSYLFGAGNTIYF TRBJ1-3 - TRBV6-6 once
TGTGCCAGCAGTAGCGGGACAGGGGGCGCAGAGACCCAGTACTTC CASSSGTGGAETQYF TRBJ2-5 TRBD1 TRBV27 -
TGCGCCAGCAGCCAAGTGGTCGAGAGCTCCTACAATGAGCAGTTCTTC CASSQVVESSYNEQFF TRBJ2-1 - TRBV4-3 -
TGTGCCAGCAGTCAGGGCGTAAGGTGGAACACCGGGGAGCTGTTTTTT CASSQGVRWNTGELFF TRBJ2-2 - TRBV6-2/TRBV6-3 -
TGCGCCAGCAGCCAGGAAAGCGGGAGGTTTATTGATACGCAGTATTTT CASSQESGRFIDTQYF TRBJ2-3 TRBD2 TRBV4-1 -
TGTGCCAGCAGCAATTGTCGGCAAGCCGGGACAGAAGGGTTCGGCGACACTGAAGCTTTCTTT CASSNCRQAGTEGFGDTEAFF TRBJ1-1 - TRBV21-1 -